This T cell receptor beta chain was identified during a study of T cell repertoires in cytomegalovirus infection. TCRdb recomputed calls from the reads with MiXCR, one row per CDR3 protein. The sample lists 450,000 to 600,000 distinct CDR3 sequences, 33% occurring once. Study-wide results and caveats: In two of eight donors, the top clonotype was HLA-C-restricted CMV-specific.

This clonotype was observed a handful of times. The antigen is unknown. The CDR3 is 16 residues long. Germline V gives CDR1 MNHNY, CDR2 SVGAGI (reference sequence). Trimming took 6 bases from V and 4 from J; bases not matched to a gene: 8. The TCR comes from a human donor in good health (CMV status not recorded). Some clones in this sample may be carry-over from other donors' samples. Source: cultured PBMCs, taken from culture after CMV antigen stimulation. The chain has TRBV6-6 and TRBJ2-1; 11 bases fit TRBD2. The CDR3 is CASSNSGRALYNEQFF. The DNA of the CDR3 is TGTGCCAGCAGCAATAGCGGGAGGGCGTTATACAATGAGCAGTTCTTC.